This TCR beta chain was found in a study of blood T cell repertoires in COVID-19. Study-wide background: Acute-phase and convalescent COVID-19 samples originated in the United States, Italy and Spain. T cells, B-cell-depleted T cells, or PBMCs provided the cDNA or gDNA that served as material.

In the authors' methods: Scientists estimated how many nucleated cells there were by amplifying reference gene primers. Here immunoSEQ multiplex PCR was the method, and the copy in TCRdb shows in-frame clones only, minus some. The V and J calls and the clone size are those of that table, but D and trimming were determined from the DNA. The table lists roughly 200,000 clones, approximately 91% of them singletons. Germline V gene sequence: CDR1 KGHSH, CDR2 LQKENI. Trimming shortened V by 4 bases and J by 5 bases, and 9 bases separated the two germline ends. This CDR3 spans 14 amino acids. The sequence was collected from a man aged 35 to 55 with acute or convalescent COVID-19. The chain recombines TRBV18 with TRBJ2-6; D perhaps matches TRBD2 (5 bases). The sample consisted of peripheral blood. The CDR3 bases are TGTGCCAGCTCACTTGCCGGGAGGGCCAACGTCCTGACTTTC. Translating it yields CASSLAGRANVLTF.